Presented here are 27 T cell receptor beta chains from one specimen sequenced in a study of cytomegalovirus exposure and HLA in healthy donors. In the PCR, 60 Vbeta and 13 Jbeta primers were used. Sequencing used immunoSEQ multiplex PCR; TCRdb keeps in-frame clones, though not all of them. The sample has roughly 110,000 clones; 70% to 80% are singletons. The specimen sequenced was PBMCs. All receptors come from a boy between 10 and 17 years old in good health and CMV-seronegative.

This rearrangement joins TRBV6-4 to TRBJ2-1, with 12 bases matching TRBD2. With V trimmed by 6 bases and J by 8 bases, 11 bases remained unmatched. This CDR3 has 16 amino acids. Germline values: CDR1 MRHNA, CDR2 SNTAGT. CDR3 nucleotide sequence: TGTGCCAGCAGGGATCGACTAGCGGGAGAGGTCCATGAGCAGTTCTTC. Residues: CASRDRLAGEVHEQFF.

This clone has just a few counts. The rearrangement uses TRBV9 and TRBJ2-7; D is possibly TRBD2 (6 bases). Germline V CDR1 and CDR2: SGDLS, YYNGEE. The V and J ends lost 6 bases and 0 bases respectively, with 19 bases between them. The CDR3 runs to 16 residues. The CDR3 bases are TGTGCCAGCACCCTTCCATCCCCCGGGAGCTCCTACGAGCAGTACTTC. It encodes CASTLPSPGSSYEQYF.

Of note for this clone: Within the sample, other DNA sequences also encode this same CDR3. The V call is TRBV5-1, the J call TRBJ2-7; 8 nucleotides agree with TRBD1. This CDR3 is 14 amino acids long. The V segment lost 2 bases and the J segment 4 bases; nucleotides outside the gene matches: 5. CDR1 is SGHRS and CDR2 is YFSETQ in the germline V gene. As DNA, the CDR3 is TGCGCCAGCAGCTTAAGGCAGGGGGCGTACGAGCAGTACTTC. This codes for CASSLRQGAYEQYF.

This chain joins TRBV25-1 and TRBJ2-2; no reliable D call. The germline V and J ends were trimmed by 2 bases and 4 bases, with 17 bases remaining between them. The germline V gene has CDR1 MGHDK and CDR2 SYGVNS. The CDR3 extends over 17 amino acids. The CDR3 region has the DNA TGTGCCAGCAGTGAAAGCCCGGCCAGGTGGGCCACCGGGGAGCTGTTTTTT. Residues: CASSESPARWATGELFF.

This chain connects TRBV5-6 to TRBJ2-3, with 9 positions matching TRBD1. The CDR3 spans 16 residues. Germline V lookup: CDR1 SGHDT, CDR2 YYEEEE. The V gene end was trimmed by 1 base and the J gene end by 2 bases; junction bases not matched to a gene: 5. CDR3 protein: CASSLTRDRATDTQYF. The DNA of the CDR3 is TGTGCCAGCAGCTTGACACGGGACAGGGCCACAGATACGCAGTATTTT.

This clone came up once. The chain joins TRBV7-9 to TRBJ2-2; D is possibly TRBD1 (6 bases). Trimming left V 6 bases short and J 6 bases short, with 11 bases between. Germline V gene lookup returns CDR1 SEHNR and CDR2 FQNEAQ (reference sequence). There are 13 residues in the CDR3. The CDR3 bases are TGTGCCAGCAGGAACAGGGACGCCGGGGAGCTGTTTTTT. Residues: CASRNRDAGELFF.

CDR3 nucleotide sequence: TGCAGCGTTGGACGGGGGACGAACACCGGGGAGCTGTTTTTT. It translates to CSVGRGTNTGELFF. The chain links TRBV29-1 to TRBJ2-2, with a possible D match to TRBD2 (6 bases). Germline assignment: CDR1 SQVTM and CDR2 ANQGSEA. The CDR3 sequence is 14 residues long. Trimming left V 4 bases short and J 0 bases short, with 9 bases between.

V usage is TRBV28 and J usage is TRBJ1-5; TRBD1 matches 7 bases. The germline V gene has CDR1 MDHEN and CDR2 SYDVKM. Unmatched junction bases numbered 8, after V lost 3 bases and J lost 6 bases. The CDR3 sequence is 15 residues long. The DNA for the CDR3 is TGTGCCAGCAGTTTCCGCACAGGGGTGGCTCAGCCCCAGCATTTT. As protein: CASSFRTGVAQPQHF.

The chain has TRBV7-3 and TRBJ2-1, with a possible D match to TRBD2 (5 bases). The CDR3 spans 15 residues. Trimming cost V 2 bases and J 4 bases, with 12 bases left between them. CDR1 is SGHTA and CDR2 is FQGTGA in the germline V gene. CDR3 sequence (DNA): TGTGCCAGCAGCTTAGGGAGTCCTCTATACAATGAGCAGTTCTTC. Its translation: CASSLGSPLYNEQFF.

The chain couples TRBV19 to TRBJ2-1, with D maybe TRBD1 (5 bases). The CDR3 consists of 14 residues. Trimming took off 3 bases at V and 7 bases at J, with 13 bases between the two ends. CDR1 LNHDA and CDR2 SQIVND come from the germline V gene (reference sequence). The CDR3 sequence: CASSIGATVNEQFF. CDR3 DNA sequence: TGTGCCAGTAGTATTGGGGCTACCGTGAATGAGCAGTTCTTC.

The V call is TRBV6-6, the J call TRBJ1-1; D might be TRBD1 (5 bases). V was clipped by 6 bases and J by 3 bases, with 11 bases between them. Germline assignment: CDR1 MNHNY and CDR2 SVGAGI (reference sequence). This CDR3 comprises 13 residues. CDR3 region: CASREPGYTEAFF. The CDR3 coding sequence is TGTGCCAGCAGGGAACCAGGGTACACTGAAGCTTTCTTT.

V is TRBV5-1 and J is TRBJ2-5; perhaps TRBD1 as D (6 bases). Trimming took off 0 bases at V and 2 bases at J, with 11 bases between the two ends. CDR3 size: 15 residues. Germline values: CDR1 SGHRS, CDR2 YFSETQ. As DNA, the CDR3 is TGCGCCAGCAGCTTGGCAGGGGCCGCTCAAGAGACCCAGTACTTC. It codes for CASSLAGAAQETQYF.

V is TRBV28 and J is TRBJ2-5, with TRBD2 as a possible D gene (7 bases). The germline CDR1 and CDR2 sequences are MDHEN and SYDVKM. V dropped 6 bases and J dropped 7 bases, with 15 bases sitting between them. The CDR3 runs 13 residues. The CDR3 region is CASRARGLGTQYF. CDR3 DNA: TGTGCCAGCAGGGCGCGGGGGCTGGGGACCCAGTACTTC.

The V call is TRBV7-6, the J call TRBJ1-3; no reliable D call. The CDR3 covers 14 residues. Trimming cost V 2 bases and J 0 bases, with 5 bases left between them. Germline lookup yields CDR1 SGHVS and CDR2 FNYEAQ. The CDR3 reads CASSLSRSGNTIYF. CDR3 bases: TGTGCCAGCAGCTTATCCCGCTCTGGAAACACCATATATTTT.

The V and J genes are TRBV28 and TRBJ2-2, with 11 bases that match TRBD1. Germline trimming cut 8 bases from V and 5 bases from J; bases unmatched to any gene: 7. CDR1 and CDR2 from the germline V gene are MDHEN and SYDVKM. The CDR3 consists of 15 residues. In DNA, the CDR3 is TGTGCCAGCTACGGGACAGGGGGTTGGACCGGGGAGCTGTTTTTT. Translation: CASYGTGGWTGELFF.

A few counts support this clone. The chain carries TRBV5-1 and TRBJ1-1, with TRBD1 matching over 9 bases. V lost 5 bases, J lost 4 bases, and 0 bases stayed unmatched. This CDR3 comprises 12 residues. In germline, CDR1 is SGHRS, CDR2 YFSETQ. This chain's CDR3 is CASRTGGTEAFF. The CDR3 bases are TGCGCCAGCAGGACAGGGGGCACTGAAGCTTTCTTT.

This clone was recorded only once. CDR3 nucleotide sequence: TGCGCCAGCAGGGAAACCGGGGGCAATCAGCCCCAGCATTTT. The encoded protein is CASRETGGNQPQHF. The V gene is TRBV5-1, the J gene TRBJ1-5; D call uncertain. V was trimmed by 5 bases and J by 2 bases, leaving 11 bases between them. The CDR3 has 14 residues. The V gene's germline CDR1 is SGHRS and CDR2 YFSETQ.

This rearrangement joins TRBV27 to TRBJ2-1, with 7 bases that match TRBD1. V gave up 4 bases and J gave up 1 base; unmatched junction bases: 1. Germline V lookup: CDR1 MNHEY, CDR2 SMNVEV (reference sequence). CDR3 length: 14 residues. The DNA of the CDR3 is TGTGCCAGCAGTTCGACAGGGTCCTACAATGAGCAGTTCTTC. Translating gives CASSSTGSYNEQFF.

The rearrangement links TRBV7-2 to TRBJ2-7; D is perhaps TRBD2 (6 bases). This CDR3 region has 13 residues. V was trimmed by 5 bases and J by 3 bases, leaving 11 bases between them. Germline V CDR1 and CDR2: SGHTA, FQGNSA. In DNA, the CDR3 is TGTGCCAGCAGCAGCTTGGAGGGCTACGAGCAGTACTTC. This codes for CASSSLEGYEQYF. The full variable domain, with the rest looked up from reference TRBV7-2 and TRBJ2-7, is GAGVSQSPSNKVTEKGKDVELRCDPISGHTALYWYRQSLGQGLEFLIYFQGNSAPDKSGLPSDRFSAERTGGSVSTLTIQRTQQEDSAVYLCASSSLEGYEQYFGPGTRLTVT.

The rearrangement joins TRBV25-1 to TRBJ2-7, with TRBD2 matching over 7 bases. The CDR3 consists of 14 residues. Per the germline V gene, CDR1 is MGHDK and CDR2 is SYGVNS. V trimming: 2 bases; J trimming: 4 bases; junction bases outside the gene matches: 5. The CDR3: CASSEAGVWYEQYF. CDR3 nucleotide sequence: TGTGCCAGCAGTGAAGCGGGAGTTTGGTACGAGCAGTACTTC.

V usage is TRBV7-9 and J usage is TRBJ1-4, with D possibly TRBD1 on 5 matching bases. The CDR3 runs 15 residues. Germline V gene lookup returns CDR1 SEHNR and CDR2 FQNEAQ (reference sequence). Trimming cost V 5 bases and J 8 bases, with 18 bases left between them. CDR3 DNA sequence: TGTGCCAGCAGCCCCTGGGACTTTTGGGAGGAAAAACTGTTTTTT. Its protein is CASSPWDFWEEKLFF.

CDR3 residues: CASGEQGDGNQPQHF. CDR3 sequence (DNA): TGTGCCAGCGGAGAACAGGGAGATGGCAATCAGCCCCAGCATTTT. The gene calls are TRBV28 and TRBJ1-5; TRBD1 might be the D (6 bases). V lost 8 bases and J 2 bases, leaving 16 bases between the germline ends. The V gene's germline CDR1 is MDHEN and CDR2 SYDVKM. This CDR3 is built from 15 residues.

The chain joins TRBV5-1 to TRBJ1-5; D possibly corresponds to TRBD1 (6 bases). Per the germline V gene, CDR1 is SGHRS and CDR2 is YFSETQ. V lost 0 bases and J 4 bases, leaving 11 bases between the germline ends. This CDR3 region has 15 residues. The chain's CDR3 is CASSLGSQGNQPQHF. The CDR3 nucleotides are TGCGCCAGCAGCTTGGGTTCGCAGGGGAATCAGCCCCAGCATTTT.

The CDR3: CAIKEGVGTGELFF. The CDR3, as DNA: TGTGCCATCAAAGAGGGAGTGGGCACCGGGGAGCTGTTTTTT. The rearrangement uses TRBV10-3 and TRBJ2-2, with a tentative D call TRBD2 (5 bases). The CDR3 sequence is 14 residues long. Germline V lookup: CDR1 ENHRY, CDR2 SYGVKD. Trimming took 7 bases from V and 4 from J, leaving 13 bases between them.

This clone was observed a few times. The chain joins TRBV5-1 to TRBJ2-2, with D possibly matching TRBD1 (6 bases). The ends were cut back, 4 bases at V and 6 bases at J, with 13 bases in the middle. This CDR3 is built from 14 residues. Germline V gene sequence: CDR1 SGHRS, CDR2 YFSETQ. CDR3 region: CASSLQGSPGELFF. The CDR3 DNA reads TGCGCCAGCAGCCTACAGGGTTCGCCCGGGGAGCTGTTTTTT.

V and J are TRBV15 and TRBJ2-7, with TRBD1 identical over 7 bases. The V and J ends lost 1 base and 4 bases, in that order; junction bases with no gene match: 13. Germline loops: CDR1 LNHNV, CDR2 YYDKDF (reference sequence). The CDR3 totals 17 residues. The CDR3 nucleotides are TGTGCCACCAGCAGAGTCCCCCTCCGGGACAGAGAATACGAGCAGTACTTC. This sequence encodes CATSRVPLRDREYEQYF.

J is TRBJ1-3 and V is TRBV30; no clear D gene. Germline loops: CDR1 GTSNPN, CDR2 SVGIG (reference sequence). The CDR3 is made up of 15 amino acids. Trimming stripped 2 bases from V and 1 base from J, with 12 bases between. In DNA, the CDR3 is TGTGCCTGGAGTTATTCCGGAGCTTCTGGAAACACCATATATTTT. It translates to CAWSYSGASGNTIYF.